This T cell receptor (beta chain) was sequenced for a study of cytomegalovirus exposure and HLA in healthy donors. CDR3 size: 18 residues. CDR1 and CDR2 (germline): MNHNS, SASEGT. The ends lost 1 base at V and 4 bases at J; junction bases unmatched: 10. Both 60 Vbeta primers and 13 Jbeta primers went into the PCR. The method was immunoSEQ multiplex PCR; TCRdb's version includes in-frame clones alone and lacks a portion of them. Among about 90,000 clones, around 78% were seen once, and the ten largest hold around 0.63%. This clone was picked up a small number of times. As yet, its antigen is unknown. Findings and limits, study-wide: Immune exposure data for these donors was limited to CMV serostatus.

This TCR was recovered from a man aged 25-45 years in good health and CMV-seronegative. V usage is TRBV6-1 and J usage is TRBJ1-2, with 12 bases identical to TRBD1. The sequenced material came from PBMCs. The CDR3 here is CASSEGVGTGGFGYGYTF. The CDR3 coding sequence is TGTGCCAGCAGTGAAGGGGTAGGGACAGGGGGCTTCGGCTATGGCTACACCTTC.